This TCR beta chain was profiled in a study of a mutant IDH1 vaccine in newly diagnosed glioma. Study overall: The study started vaccination 4-6 weeks after radiotherapy alone, or with temozolomide cycles. Sex among treated patients split about 62% male, about 38% female; mean age was approximately 40 years. Radiotherapy, temozolomide, or both had been given previously, and both were given to most.

The time point was: week 47, end of study. Doses comprised 300 ug of mutant IDH1 20-mer peptide each, plus topical imiquimod. Across weeks 1, 3, 5, 7, 11, 15, 19 and 23, patients received a vaccination each time, eight in all. The CDR3 consists of 15 residues. Germline trimming cut 7 bases from V and 2 bases from J; bases unmatched to any gene: 8. CDR1 and CDR2 from the germline V gene are SNHLY and FYNNEI. Concerning this clone: Its matching antigen is unknown.

Profiling relied on immunoSEQ multiplex PCR, and the TCRdb table lists in-frame clones only, not all of them. The table lists just over 60,000 clones, 83% of them singletons. The chain joins TRBV2 to TRBJ2-1, with TRBD1 identical over 7 bases. This clonotype was obtained from a man younger than 40 with glioma. The sample here was PBMCs, taken from a glioma patient whose treatment included an IDH1 peptide vaccine. The CDR3 spells CASNAQGGAYNEQFF. The CDR3 nucleotides are TGTGCCAGCAATGCTCAAGGGGGCGCCTACAATGAGCAGTTCTTC.